The 22 T cell receptor beta chains below all came from one sample that was sequenced in a study of neurological immune-mediated disorders (dated by TCRdb to between 2017 and 2020). Libraries were prepared through 5' RACE. The instrument given in TCRdb is Illumina HiSeq 2500. Using fastp at Q25 and MiXCR, TCRdb reprocessed the public reads and kept productive beta chains. Duplicate CDR3 protein sequences are folded into a single record with the most common DNA and genes. The sample table lists 120,000 or so distinct CDR3 sequences, around 3% of them with a count of one. Over 1% of the sample lies in the top ten. Input material: PBMCs. These receptors were obtained from a woman in her twenties or thirties with multiple sclerosis.

Regarding this clonotype: This sequence may be a read error, since a much larger clone differs from it by one base. The chain has TRBV20-1 and TRBJ1-6, with TRBD1 as a possible D gene (5 bases). CDR1 is DFQATT and CDR2 is SNEGSKA in the germline V gene (reference sequence). The CDR3 has 13 amino acids. The DNA of the CDR3 is TGCAGTGCTTCCTGGGACGGCGATTCACACCTCCACTTT. Amino acids: CSASWDGDSHLHF.

The sample holds many counts of this clonotype. The J gene is TRBJ2-3, the V gene TRBV18; D is uncertain. Germline CDR1 and CDR2: KGHSH and LQKENI. V was shortened by 4 bases and J by 0 bases, with 8 bases between the two germline ends. The CDR3 runs 14 residues. CDR3 residues: CASSLGFSTDTQYF. The CDR3 DNA reads TGTGCCAGCTCACTCGGATTTAGCACAGATACGCAGTATTTT.

This clonotype was counted between two and nine times. The rearrangement links TRBV6-5 to TRBJ1-2; D unresolved. CDR3 length equals 13 residues. The V gene lost 2 bases and the J gene lost 6 bases, with 10 bases spanning the gap. Germline-derived CDR1 and CDR2 are MNHEY and SVGAGI. CDR3: CASSYSQWDGYTF. The CDR3 nucleotides are TGTGCCAGCAGTTACAGCCAGTGGGATGGCTACACCTTC.

This clonotype showed up many times. This chain connects TRBV7-9 to TRBJ1-4; no firm D call. V was pared by 6 bases and J by 0 bases, with 5 bases between. Germline CDR1 reads SEHNR; CDR2 reads FQNEAQ (reference sequence). This CDR3 has 13 residues. The DNA of the CDR3 is TGTGCCAGCAGATTTTCAACTAATGAAAAACTGTTTTTT. Translation gives CASRFSTNEKLFF.

This clonotype appeared many times. V gene TRBV7-9 combines with J gene TRBJ2-5; tentatively, D is TRBD1 or TRBD2 (6 bases each). V lost 1 base and J 4 bases, leaving 22 bases between the germline ends. The CDR3 spans 18 residues. Germline V gene data show CDR1 as SEHNR and CDR2 as FQNEAQ (reference sequence). The CDR3 reads CASSLGKFGQRAGETQYF. CDR3 nucleotides: TGTGCCAGCAGCTTAGGGAAGTTCGGACAGCGGGCGGGAGAGACCCAGTACTTC.

This clonotype was seen at least ten times. This chain connects TRBV5-1 to TRBJ1-2; a weak D match, TRBD1 (5 bases). CDR1 is SGHRS and CDR2 is YFSETQ in the germline V gene. Trimming stripped 5 bases from V and 1 base from J, with 6 bases between. The CDR3 runs to 12 residues. The DNA of the CDR3 is TGCGCCAGCAGACAGGATAACTATGGCTACACCTTC. Protein sequence: CASRQDNYGYTF.

This clonotype was seen only a few times. V is TRBV7-2 and J is TRBJ2-7; 9 bases line up with TRBD2. This CDR3 region has 15 residues. J was trimmed by 9 bases and V by 1 base; bases with no gene match: 10. CDR1 and CDR2 (germline): SGHTA, FQGNSA. The CDR3 DNA is TGTGCCAGCAGCTTAGGTGGTAGCGGGAGCAAAGCGCAGTACTTC. Amino acid sequence: CASSLGGSGSKAQYF.

This clonotype was detected a few times. The chain carries TRBV5-1 and TRBJ1-1; D remains ambiguous. V was cut by 4 bases and J by 0 bases, with 13 bases left in between. This CDR3 has 15 residues. The germline V gene encodes CDR1 SGHRS and CDR2 YFSETQ. The CDR3 region has the DNA TGCGCCAGCAGCCCGCAAGACGGCATGAACACTGAAGCTTTCTTT. Amino acids: CASSPQDGMNTEAFF.

The table lists this clonotype with a few counts. This may be a read error, as it is one base from a much larger clone. The J gene is TRBJ1-3, the V gene TRBV5-6; 7 nucleotides agree with TRBD1. V lost 0 bases and J lost 5; bases outside the gene matches: 2. The germline V gene has CDR1 SGHDT and CDR2 YYEEEE. The CDR3 contains 14 residues. CDR3 bases: TGTGCCAGCAGCTTGGGGGACAGCCGAAACACCATATATTTT. Residues: CASSLGDSRNTIYF.

In its sample, this clonotype was seen many times. The V gene is TRBV15, the J gene TRBJ1-3; no clear D. V lost 11 bases to trimming and J lost 0 bases, with 11 bases between them. This CDR3 is 13 amino acids long. CDR1 LNHNV and CDR2 YYDKDF come from the germline V gene (reference sequence). The CDR3 coding sequence is TGTGCCTCGAGAGCCCTCTCTGGAAACACCATATATTTT. It translates to CASRALSGNTIYF.

In its sample, this clonotype was seen many times. V usage is TRBV7-9 and J usage is TRBJ2-7; no clear D gene. Germline V gene sequence: CDR1 SEHNR, CDR2 FQNEAQ (reference sequence). V was trimmed by 2 bases and J by 0 bases, leaving 5 bases between them. The CDR3 consists of 13 residues. As DNA, the CDR3 is TGTGCCAGCAGCTTACCGAGCTCCTACGAGCAGTACTTC. Protein sequence: CASSLPSSYEQYF.

This clonotype was seen repeatedly, ten times or more. The chain couples TRBV12-3 or TRBV12-4 to TRBJ1-6; 7 bases map to TRBD1. CDR3 length equals 14 residues. V lost 6 bases, J lost 5 bases, and 4 bases stayed unmatched. CDR3 DNA: TGTGCCAGCAGCTTAACAGGGGATAATTCACCCCTCCACTTT. It translates to CASSLTGDNSPLHF.

This clonotype showed up many times. The J gene is TRBJ2-5, the V gene TRBV5-1; D remains unclear. V shed 4 bases and J shed 4 bases, with 14 bases lying between them. Germline-derived CDR1 and CDR2 are SGHRS and YFSETQ. The CDR3 extends over 14 amino acids. The CDR3 region is CASSASSVLETQYF. For the CDR3, the DNA is TGCGCCAGCAGCGCCTCTTCAGTGTTAGAGACCCAGTACTTC.

V is TRBV6-1 and J is TRBJ2-2; 10 nucleotides line up with TRBD2. Germline-derived CDR1 and CDR2 are MNHNS and SASEGT. The CDR3 length is 14 residues. V lost 6 bases and J lost 6; bases outside the gene matches: 4. CDR3 nucleotides: TGTGCCAGCAGACTAGCGGGGTCCGCCGGGGAGCTGTTTTTT. As protein: CASRLAGSAGELFF.

This clonotype has just a few counts. A much more abundant neighbour one base away suggests this may be a read error. The chain links TRBV20-1 to TRBJ1-2; D may be TRBD1 (5 bases). The length of the CDR3 is 13 residues. The germline V gene encodes CDR1 DFQATT and CDR2 SNEGSKA (reference sequence). CDR3 amino acids: CSSDSPLTEGYTF. The CDR3 DNA reads as TGCAGCTCCGACAGCCCGCTGACCGAAGGCTACACCTTC.

This clonotype was observed at least ten times. This rearrangement joins TRBV3-1 to TRBJ2-7; no firm D call. CDR1 is LGHDT and CDR2 is YNNKEL in the germline V gene (reference sequence). The V gene lost 2 bases and the J gene lost 7 bases, with 15 bases spanning the gap. CDR3 length equals 14 residues. The CDR3 is CASSQYGPSSEQYF. As DNA, the CDR3 is TGTGCCAGCAGCCAATACGGGCCTTCGAGTGAGCAGTACTTC.

With regard to this clonotype: A much larger clone sits a single nucleotide away, making a read error possible. The rearrangement uses TRBV5-1 and TRBJ2-2; D could derive from TRBD1 or TRBD2 (5 bases each). The CDR3 totals 13 residues. CDR1 is SGHRS and CDR2 is YFSETQ in the germline V gene. V lost 0 bases and J 9 bases, leaving 9 bases between the germline ends. Here the CDR3 reads CASSLEGPRELFF. The CDR3 DNA reads as TGCGCCAGCAGCTTGGAGGGACCCAGGGAGCTGTTTTTT.

This clonotype showed up many times. This sequence joins TRBV20-1 and TRBJ2-7, with a possible D match to TRBD2 (5 bases). The V end lost 4 bases, the J end lost 0 bases, and 13 bases lay between the germline ends. CDR3 length: 14 amino acids. Per the germline V gene, CDR1 is DFQATT and CDR2 is SNEGSKA (reference sequence). The CDR3 DNA reads as TGCAGTGCTAAGACTTTTGGGAGCTCCTACGAGCAGTACTTC. This encodes CSAKTFGSSYEQYF.

There are many counts of this clonotype. CDR3 in amino acids: CASSQQGAVSEKLFF. The CDR3 DNA is TGTGCCAGCAGCCAACAGGGGGCTGTTAGTGAAAAACTGTTTTTT. V is TRBV12-3 or TRBV12-4 and J is TRBJ1-4; 9 bases agree with TRBD1. The J segment lost 7 bases and the V segment lost 6 bases, leaving 9 bases of the junction unmatched. This CDR3 is 15 amino acids long.

At least ten counts were recorded for this clonotype. V usage is TRBV27 and J usage is TRBJ2-7; 12 bases line up with TRBD1. The length of the CDR3 is 17 residues. Trimming took 2 bases from V and 4 from J; bases not matched to a gene: 9. Looked up from germline, CDR1 is MNHEY and CDR2 is SMNVEV (reference sequence). CDR3 residues: CASSLAPPGQGAYEQYF. The DNA for the CDR3 is TGTGCCAGCAGTTTAGCGCCTCCGGGACAGGGGGCATACGAGCAGTACTTC.

This clonotype occurred many times. The rearrangement joins TRBV5-1 to TRBJ1-1; D perhaps matches TRBD1 (5 bases). V was cut by 6 bases and J by 4 bases, with 7 bases left in between. The CDR3 loop spans 11 amino acids. Germline CDR1 is SGHRS and CDR2 is YFSETQ. The CDR3 reads CASNGGTEAFF. The CDR3 region has the DNA TGCGCCAGCAACGGGGGCACTGAAGCTTTCTTT.

This clonotype appeared many times. The chain couples TRBV7-9 to TRBJ2-7; 9 bases match TRBD2. In germline, CDR1 is SEHNR, CDR2 FQNEAQ (reference sequence). Trimming took 6 bases from V and 5 from J; bases not matched to a gene: 14. The CDR3 runs to 16 residues. The CDR3 DNA reads TGTGCCAGCAGGTTTTCTCCGGGACTAGCAGATAACGAGCAGTACTTC. Amino acid sequence: CASRFSPGLADNEQYF.